This T cell receptor beta chain was captured in a study of T cell responses to AZD1222 COVID-19 vaccine. General study points: Repertoire samples came only from after the peak T cell response.

Note on this clone: The antigen remains undetermined.

Germline CDR1 and CDR2: GTSNPN and SVGIG (reference sequence). The CDR3 totals 16 residues. Trimming stripped 4 bases from V and 5 bases from J, with 21 bases between. The method was immunoSEQ multiplex PCR; TCRdb's version includes in-frame clones alone and lacks a portion of them. The data show roughly 75,000 clones, 80% to 90% seen once. This clonotype was obtained from an adult who received the AZD1222 COVID-19 vaccine. V is TRBV30 and J is TRBJ1-5; no clear D gene. The input for sequencing was peripheral blood, taken 28 days after the second AZD1222 dose. The DNA for the CDR3 is TGTGCCTGGATCTGTAAGGTCGGGATATCTGATCAGCCCCAGCATTTT. Its translation is CAWICKVGISDQPQHF. The full variable domain, completed using reference TRBV30 and TRBJ1-5, is SQTIHQWPATLVQPVGSPLSLECTVEGTSNPNLYWYRQAAGRGLQLLFYSVGIGQISSEVPQNLSASRPQDRQFILSSKKLLLSDSGFYLCAWICKVGISDQPQHFGDGTRLSIL.